The next 12 T cell receptor beta chains were all read from a single sample in a study of Graves' ophthalmopathy and Graves' hyperthyroidism (dated 2018 in TCRdb). Sequenced on an Illumina HiSeq 2000. For repertoire sequencing, the TCR beta CDR3 regions were amplified from RNA transcripts. HTBI primers and the Qiagen OneStep RT-PCR kit were used in a first-round RT-PCR, which was followed by a second-round multiplex PCR, size selection and purification. TCRdb redid the processing of the public reads, applying fastp at Q25 and MiXCR, and retained in-frame beta chains. Identical CDR3 protein sequences are pooled into one entry, listed with their most common genes and DNA. Within this sample are 1 million to 1.3 million distinct CDR3 sequences, with about 38% of them counted one time only. The top ten clones comprise around 10% of the sample. The material sequenced was peripheral blood or thyroid tissue (not recorded which). These receptor sequences come from an adult man with Graves' hyperthyroidism.

The J gene is TRBJ2-2, the V gene TRBV25-1; 7 positions match TRBD2. The CDR3 contains 14 residues. The trim removed 6 bases at V and 5 bases at J, leaving 6 bases unmatched. In germline, CDR1 is MGHDK, CDR2 SYGVNS. CDR3: CASRGWGGTGELFF. CDR3 DNA: TGTGCCAGCAGAGGATGGGGGGGGACCGGGGAGCTGTTTTTT.

The chain has TRBV7-9 and TRBJ2-2; no clear D gene. The CDR3 sequence is 15 residues long. Germline V gene data show CDR1 as SEHNR and CDR2 as FQNEAQ (reference sequence). Trimming stripped 7 bases from V and 0 bases from J, with 12 bases between. The DNA of the CDR3 is TGTGCCAGCACCGAGATGATAACGAACACCGGGGAGCTGTTTTTT. Translation: CASTEMITNTGELFF.

In its sample, this clonotype was seen a few times. The chain joins TRBV29-1 to TRBJ1-1; D gene ambiguous. This CDR3 has 16 amino acids. The V end lost 7 bases, the J end lost 0 bases, and 21 bases lay between the germline ends. Germline assignment: CDR1 SQVTM and CDR2 ANQGSEA. CDR3 nucleotide sequence: TGCAGCGCCCGAAATCGGCAGAAACAAATGAACACTGAAGCTTTCTTT. Amino acids: CSARNRQKQMNTEAFF.

The chain is built from TRBV5-4 and TRBJ2-7; perhaps D is TRBD1 or TRBD2 (6 bases each). This CDR3 comprises 16 residues. Trimming removed 3 bases from V and 3 bases from J, with 19 bases in between. Germline V gene lookup returns CDR1 SGHNT and CDR2 YYREEE (reference sequence). The CDR3 protein is CASSSRYGQTSYEQYF. As DNA, the CDR3 is TGTGCCAGCAGCTCAAGGTATGGACAGACTAGCTACGAGCAGTACTTC.

In this sample, this clonotype turned up many times. CDR3 nucleotides: TGCAGCGTCCCGGGACATTTCTCCCATGGCTACACCTTC. Its translation is CSVPGHFSHGYTF. The rearrangement links TRBV29-1 to TRBJ1-2; TRBD1 is a possible D gene (6 bases). The germline V and J ends were trimmed by 6 bases and 6 bases, with 17 bases remaining between them. Germline V CDR1 and CDR2: SQVTM, ANQGSEA. The CDR3 sequence is 13 residues long.

This rearrangement joins TRBV9 to TRBJ2-7, with 10 bases that match TRBD2. Germline V gives CDR1 SGDLS, CDR2 YYNGEE. V lost 4 bases, J lost 2 bases, and 9 bases stayed unmatched. The CDR3 totals 16 residues. The DNA for the CDR3 is TGTGCCAGCAGCCAAGATAGGACTAGCGGAGCCTACGAGCAGTACTTC. It codes for CASSQDRTSGAYEQYF. The variable domain in full, with the rest retrieved from reference TRBV9 and TRBJ2-7, is DSGVTQTPKHLITATGQRVTLRCSPRSGDLSVYWYQQSLDQGLQFLIQYYNGEERAKGNILERFSAQQFPDLHSELNLSSLELGDSALYFCASSQDRTSGAYEQYFGPGTRLTVT.

In this sample, this clonotype turned up many times. This rearrangement joins TRBV20-1 to TRBJ1-2; D may be TRBD1 (5 bases). In germline, CDR1 is DFQATT, CDR2 SNEGSKA (reference sequence). Trimming shortened V by 4 bases and J by 0 bases, and 18 bases separated the two germline ends. There are 16 residues in the CDR3. CDR3 sequence reads: CSAKVVGRGTNYGYTF. Here the CDR3 DNA reads TGCAGTGCTAAGGTCGTCGGGAGGGGAACTAACTATGGCTACACCTTC.

This sequence joins TRBV15 and TRBJ2-7; D is tentatively TRBD1 or TRBD2 (5 bases each). This CDR3 region has 13 residues. Germline CDR1 and CDR2: LNHNV and YYDKDF (reference sequence). V gave up 5 bases and J gave up 4 bases, with 12 bases separating them. CDR3 coding DNA: TGTGCCACCAGCTGGGGACCTGGATACGAGCAGTACTTC. This encodes CATSWGPGYEQYF.

On this clonotype: One end of the junction varies from germline; a read error may be responsible. The rearrangement uses TRBV5-1 and TRBJ2-3; no clear D gene. CDR1 SGHRS and CDR2 YFSETQ come from the germline V gene. The CDR3 has 13 amino acids. CDR3 in amino acids: CASSFGPTDTQYF. The CDR3, as DNA: TGTGCCAGCAGCTTTGGACCGACAGATACGCAGTATTTT.

V usage is TRBV4-2 and J usage is TRBJ2-7; 10 bases agree with TRBD1. The V gene's germline CDR1 is LGHNA and CDR2 YNFKEQ. The junction had 23 bases not matched to a gene; V was cut back by 10 bases and J by 2 bases. This CDR3 comprises 19 residues. The CDR3 bases are TGTGCCAACAGTACACCTGACAGGGGGCAAATCCCATTTACCTACGAGCAGTACTTC. Translation gives CANSTPDRGQIPFTYEQYF.

The J gene is TRBJ2-5, the V gene TRBV4-2; TRBD2 aligns across 8 bases. Germline CDR1 is LGHNA and CDR2 is YNFKEQ. J gave up 1 base and V 0 bases, and 10 bases lay outside the gene matches. The CDR3 consists of 18 residues. In DNA, the CDR3 is TGTGCCAGCAGCCAAGATTGGTCTAGCGGGCACCTCCAAGAGACCCAGTACTTC. It translates to CASSQDWSSGHLQETQYF.

This clonotype occurred a few times. This chain uses TRBV12-3 or TRBV12-4 with TRBJ2-7; possible D gene TRBD1, 6 bases. The V end was cut by 4 bases, the J end by 0 bases, with 19 bases between. This CDR3 has 17 amino acids. For the CDR3, the DNA is TGTGCCAGCAGTTCGACTTCCAGGGGTGGGAGCTCCTACGAGCAGTACTTC. As protein: CASSSTSRGGSSYEQYF.